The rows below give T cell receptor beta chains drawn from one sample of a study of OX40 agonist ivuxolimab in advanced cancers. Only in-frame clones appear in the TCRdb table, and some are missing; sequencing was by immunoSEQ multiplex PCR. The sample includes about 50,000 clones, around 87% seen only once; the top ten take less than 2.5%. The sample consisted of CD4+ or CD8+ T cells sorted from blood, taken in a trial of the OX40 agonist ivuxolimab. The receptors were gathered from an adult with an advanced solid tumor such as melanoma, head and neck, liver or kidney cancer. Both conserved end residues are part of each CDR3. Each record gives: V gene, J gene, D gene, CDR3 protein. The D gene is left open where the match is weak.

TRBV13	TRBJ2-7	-	CASSLTLNNPHF
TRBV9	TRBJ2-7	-	CASSPRPGYEQYF
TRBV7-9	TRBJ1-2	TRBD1	CASSFWDRGSGGYTF
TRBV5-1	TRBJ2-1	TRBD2	CASSFRGGLNEQFF
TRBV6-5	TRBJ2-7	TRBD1	CASSETGFDEQYF
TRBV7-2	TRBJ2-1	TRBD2	CASSLGGAGSPFF
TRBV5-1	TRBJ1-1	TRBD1	CASSLGDSPNTEAFF
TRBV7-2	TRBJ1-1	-	CASSLDGRGGSDEAFF
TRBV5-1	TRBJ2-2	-	CASSNSGPNTGELFF
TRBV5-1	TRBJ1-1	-	CASSVTVNTEAFF
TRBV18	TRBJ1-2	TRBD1	CASSADREYGYTF
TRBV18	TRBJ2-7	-	CASSPVSQGTYEQYF
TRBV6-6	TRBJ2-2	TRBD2	CASSTTSGVNTGELFF
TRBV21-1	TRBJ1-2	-	CASSNPPSPFWYGYTF
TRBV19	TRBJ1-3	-	CASSSPTGNTIYF
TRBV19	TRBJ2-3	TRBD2	CASSYSGGFPTTDTQYF
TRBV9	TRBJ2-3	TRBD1	CASSPRKGTGGEDTQYF
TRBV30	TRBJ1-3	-	CAWSTQAGGSGNTIYF
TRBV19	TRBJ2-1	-	CASSYRIGSSYNEQFF
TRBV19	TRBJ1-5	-	CASTGGVGERNQPQHF
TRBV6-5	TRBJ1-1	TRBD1	CASSYSTRGTTEAFF
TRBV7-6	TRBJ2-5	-	CASSLAGGRQETQYF
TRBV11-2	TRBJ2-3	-	CASTSQVVDTQYF
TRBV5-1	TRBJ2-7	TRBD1	CASSLAPPDRGEQYF
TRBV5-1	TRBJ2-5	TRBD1	CASSLGGTGAQETQYF
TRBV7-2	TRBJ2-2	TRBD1	CASSLVYGTANTGELFF
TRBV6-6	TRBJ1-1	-	CASSRAGPAEAFF
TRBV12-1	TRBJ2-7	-	CASSFTYEQYF
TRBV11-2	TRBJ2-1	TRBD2	CASSGLAGGPYEQFF
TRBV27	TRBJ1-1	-	CASTFRANTEAFF
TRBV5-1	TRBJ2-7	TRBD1	CASSPRVGDSASYEQYF
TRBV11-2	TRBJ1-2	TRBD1	CASSSSSQGRDGYTF
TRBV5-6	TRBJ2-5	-	CASTDFGWETQYF
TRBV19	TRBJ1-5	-	CASSMVAGAGQPQHF
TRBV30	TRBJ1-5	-	CAWSVMGSNQPQHF
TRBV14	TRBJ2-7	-	CASSRGVGYEQYF
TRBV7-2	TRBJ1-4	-	CASKRGAGNEKLFF
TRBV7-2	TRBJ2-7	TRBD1	CASSLTGTGGHEQYF
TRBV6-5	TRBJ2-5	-	CASSYSGRGKSKTQYF
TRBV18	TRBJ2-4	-	CASSPGPEAKNIQYF
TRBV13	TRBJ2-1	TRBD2	CASSLRDYHEQFF
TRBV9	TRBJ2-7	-	CASSPRGYEQYF
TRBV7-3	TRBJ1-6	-	CASSLRDLNSPLHF
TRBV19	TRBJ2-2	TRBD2	CASSPIGRANTGELFF
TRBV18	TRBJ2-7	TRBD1	CASSKSTGGLYEQYF
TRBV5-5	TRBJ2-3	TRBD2	CASSWRLAGEYF
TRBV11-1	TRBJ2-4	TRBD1	CASSSLRDRKNIQYF
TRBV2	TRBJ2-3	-	CASSGQISTDTQYF
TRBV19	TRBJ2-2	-	CASTQANTGELFF
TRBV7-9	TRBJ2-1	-	CASSPSLYNEQFF
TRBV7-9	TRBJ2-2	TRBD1	CASSPLYGTGTGELFF
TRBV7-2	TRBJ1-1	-	CASSLAQGRAFF
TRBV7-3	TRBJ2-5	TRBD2	CASSLSGSIETQYF
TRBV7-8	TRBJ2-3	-	CASSLLLGTDTQYF
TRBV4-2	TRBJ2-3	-	CASSQVEDTQYF
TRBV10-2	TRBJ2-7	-	CASREQGETGEQYF
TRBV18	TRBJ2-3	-	CASSPPAGTSTDTQYF
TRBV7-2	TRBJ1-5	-	CASSSNPGIGQPQHF